The 8 T cell receptor beta chains given below trace back to one sample, sequenced in a study of blood T cell repertoires in COVID-19. The data were produced by immunoSEQ multiplex PCR, yet TCRdb's version contains in-frame clones alone and is incomplete. The data show some 160,000 clones, roughly 85% seen once. The sequenced sample was PBMCs or T cells enriched from blood (not recorded which). The source of these receptors is a woman between 65 and 79 years old in a cohort exposed to, infected with or recovered from COVID-19 (not recorded which).

The J gene is TRBJ1-2, the V gene TRBV6-1, with TRBD1 identical over 8 bases. CDR3 length: 15 amino acids. Unmatched junction bases numbered 1, after V lost 1 base and J lost 0 bases. Germline CDR1 MNHNS, CDR2 SASEGT. Here the CDR3 DNA reads TGTGCCAGCAGTGAAGGGACAGGGACTAACTATGGCTACACCTTC. This gives the protein CASSEGTGTNYGYTF.

This rearrangement joins TRBV18 to TRBJ2-7; TRBD1 matches 10 bases. With V trimmed by 0 bases and J by 7 bases, 6 bases remained unmatched. The CDR3 extends over 15 amino acids. In germline, CDR1 is KGHSH, CDR2 LQKENI. The CDR3 loop reads CASSPPGTGVGEQYF. The CDR3 DNA is TGTGCCAGCTCACCACCGGGGACAGGGGTAGGTGAGCAGTACTTC.

This clone occurred a few times. The V gene is TRBV27, the J gene TRBJ1-2; 8 nucleotides match TRBD1. The V gene's germline CDR1 is MNHEY and CDR2 SMNVEV (reference sequence). This CDR3 region has 14 residues. Losses at the gene ends were 4 bases for V and 7 bases for J; bases not matched to a gene: 8. The CDR3 DNA reads as TGTGCCAGCAGTTATCGGGCAGGGGGCGTTGGCTACACCTTC. This codes for CASSYRAGGVGYTF.

The gene calls are TRBV2 and TRBJ2-5, with D perhaps TRBD2 (5 bases). The V and J ends lost 4 bases and 5 bases respectively, with 8 bases between them. The germline V gene encodes CDR1 SNHLY and CDR2 FYNNEI. CDR3 size: 12 residues. CDR3 protein: CASSGLYETQYF. The CDR3 DNA follows: TGTGCCAGCAGTGGACTATACGAGACCCAGTACTTC.

The rearrangement joins TRBV4-1 to TRBJ1-4, with TRBD1 matching over 9 bases. This CDR3 has 15 residues. V lost 2 bases to trimming and J lost 6 bases; unmatched junction nucleotides: 4. Germline lookup yields CDR1 MGHRA and CDR2 YSYEKL. This CDR3 is CASSQFGTGHEKLFF. The CDR3 DNA follows: TGCGCCAGCAGCCAATTTGGGACAGGGCATGAAAAACTGTTTTTT.

J is TRBJ1-2 and V is TRBV28; D possibly corresponds to TRBD1 (6 bases). Trimming left V 7 bases short and J 4 bases short, with 16 bases between. CDR1 MDHEN and CDR2 SYDVKM come from the germline V gene. This CDR3 spans 14 amino acids. CDR3 amino acids: CASIAGGGGYGYTF. CDR3 DNA sequence: TGTGCCAGCATAGCCGGGGGAGGGGGCTATGGCTACACCTTC.

This clone has just one count. Other DNA sequences in the same sample also yield this CDR3. The chain combines TRBV11-3 with TRBJ2-3; D might be TRBD2 (5 bases). Germline loops: CDR1 SGHNT, CDR2 YENEEA. The CDR3 runs to 19 residues. V was pared by 2 bases and J by 1 base, with 22 bases between. CDR3 sequence reads: CASSLIWAFGVLGTDTQYF. CDR3 DNA: TGTGCCAGCAGCTTAATTTGGGCCTTCGGGGTGCTTGGCACAGATACGCAGTATTTT.

The chain combines TRBV5-6 with TRBJ1-1, with TRBD1 matching over 11 bases. The CDR3 runs 14 residues. V trimming: 1 base; J trimming: 10 bases; junction bases outside the gene matches: 6. Germline V gene sequence: CDR1 SGHDT, CDR2 YYEEEE. CDR3 amino acids: CASSLNAGQGGAFF. The DNA for the CDR3 is TGTGCCAGCAGCTTGAATGCGGGACAGGGGGGAGCTTTCTTT. Using reference TRBV5-6 and TRBJ1-1 for the parts outside the CDR3, the full variable domain is DAGVTQSPTHLIKTRGQQVTLRCSPKSGHDTVSWYQQALGQGPQFIFQYYEEEERQRGNFPDRFSGHQFPNYSSELNVNALLLGDSALYLCASSLNAGQGGAFFGQGTRLTVV.